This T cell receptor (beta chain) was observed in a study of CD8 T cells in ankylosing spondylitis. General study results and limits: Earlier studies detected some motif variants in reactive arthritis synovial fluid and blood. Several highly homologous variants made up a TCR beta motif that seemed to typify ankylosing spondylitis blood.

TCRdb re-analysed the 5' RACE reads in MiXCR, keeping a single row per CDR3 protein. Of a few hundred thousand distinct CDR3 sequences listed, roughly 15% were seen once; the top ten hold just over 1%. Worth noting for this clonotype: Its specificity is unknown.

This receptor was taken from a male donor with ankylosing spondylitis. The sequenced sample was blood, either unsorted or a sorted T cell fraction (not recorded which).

The CDR3 DNA is TGTGCCAGCAGCCCCTTGATCAGGGATGGAAACACCATATATTTT. It yields the protein CASSPLIRDGNTIYF. The V and J genes are TRBV7-6 and TRBJ1-3, with D possibly TRBD1 on 5 matching bases. V was cut by 5 bases and J by 3 bases, with 14 bases left in between. The germline gives CDR1 SGHVS, CDR2 FNYEAQ. This CDR3 is built from 15 residues.